The rows below give T cell receptor beta chains drawn from one sample of a study of OX40 agonist ivuxolimab in advanced cancers. Produced via immunoSEQ multiplex PCR; TCRdb's table is partial and in-frame only. The table lists 90,000 or so clones, under 95% of them singletons. This sample comprised CD4+ or CD8+ T cells sorted from blood, obtained in a trial of the OX40 agonist ivuxolimab. The receptors stem from an adult with an advanced solid tumor such as melanoma, head and neck, liver or kidney cancer. Each CDR3 is given with its conserved first and last residue. The D gene is left open where the match is weak. Some rows have no size entry. The others give once, few or many, or a class for an expanded clone.

d_gene,abundance,len,j_gene,v_gene,CDR3aa,CDR3nt
-,-,15,TRBJ1-5,TRBV6-1,CASSEDGGYNQPQHF,TGTGCCAGCAGTGAAGATGGCGGGTACAATCAGCCCCAGCATTTT
-,-,17,TRBJ1-3,TRBV19,CASSIPKDIYSGNTIYF,TGTGCCAGTAGTATCCCAAAGGACATATACTCTGGAAACACCATATATTTT
TRBD1,-,17,TRBJ1-5,TRBV4-1,CASSQVTGEHSNQPQHF,TGCGCCAGCAGCCAAGTGACAGGGGAACATAGCAATCAGCCCCAGCATTTT
TRBD2,-,18,TRBJ2-7,TRBV4-3,CASSQDLAGGPKTYEQYF,TGCGCCAGCAGCCAAGATCTGGCGGGGGGGCCGAAAACCTACGAGCAGTACTTC
-,-,13,TRBJ2-1,TRBV6-5,CASSYRRSNEQFF,TGTGCCAGCAGTTACCGGCGGAGCAATGAGCAGTTCTTC
-,-,19,TRBJ2-3,TRBV9,CASSVANGIRRCCTDTQYF,TGTGCCAGCAGCGTAGCTAACGGGATCCGCCGCTGCTGCACAGATACGCAGTATTTT
TRBD2,-,14,TRBJ2-1,TRBV7-3,CASSPLAGAVEQFF,TGTGCCAGCAGCCCACTAGCGGGAGCGGTTGAGCAGTTCTTC
TRBD2,-,16,TRBJ2-1,TRBV4-3,CASSQGLAESYNEQFF,TGCGCCAGCAGCCAAGGACTAGCGGAATCCTACAATGAGCAGTTCTTC
-,-,15,TRBJ2-1,TRBV11-3,CASRGAGDSYNEQFF,TGTGCCAGCAGGGGAGCGGGTGACTCCTACAATGAGCAGTTCTTC
TRBD1,-,15,TRBJ1-6,TRBV4-1,CASSLRQGLNSPLHF,TGCGCCAGCAGCCTCCGACAGGGGCTCAATTCACCCCTCCACTTT
TRBD2,-,18,TRBJ2-3,TRBV2,CAIKTRLAGGTKTDTQYF,TGTGCCATCAAAACGCGACTAGCGGGAGGAACTAAAACAGATACGCAGTATTTT
-,-,15,TRBJ1-2,TRBV30,CAWSALRAGTYGYTF,TGTGCCTGGAGTGCCCTAAGGGCAGGAACCTATGGCTACACCTTC
TRBD2,-,16,TRBJ2-1,TRBV4-2,CASSQIWRGVYNEQFF,TGTGCCAGCAGCCAAATTTGGCGGGGGGTTTACAATGAGCAGTTCTTC
-,-,15,TRBJ1-5,TRBV6-6,CASSRRLISNQPQHF,TGTGCCAGCTCCCGGCGGTTGATCAGCAATCAGCCCCAGCATTTT
-,-,12,TRBJ2-5,TRBV6-5,CASSSNIRTQYF,TGTGCCAGCAGTTCCAATATTCGGACCCAGTACTTC
-,few,14,TRBJ1-2,TRBV25-1,CASSEPDRFLGYTF,TGTGCCAGCAGTGAACCCGACAGGTTCCTAGGCTACACCTTC
-,-,15,TRBJ2-1,TRBV2,CASSESVGVFNEQFF,TGTGCCAGCAGTGAGTCCGTGGGTGTATTCAATGAGCAGTTCTTC
TRBD1,-,11,TRBJ2-5,TRBV29-1,CSVRTGETQYF,TGCAGCGTTAGGACAGGAGAGACCCAGTACTTC
TRBD1,-,13,TRBJ1-1,TRBV30,CAWAGTANTEAFF,TGTGCCTGGGCCGGGACAGCGAACACTGAAGCTTTCTTT
-,-,13,TRBJ2-5,TRBV2,CASSDHPAETQYF,TGTGCCAGCAGTGACCACCCCGCAGAGACCCAGTACTTC
-,-,15,TRBJ1-2,TRBV4-1,CASSLAGERNYGYTF,TGCGCCAGCAGCCTTGCCGGGGAGCGCAACTATGGCTACACCTTC
-,-,14,TRBJ1-5,TRBV19,CATSTRDFNQPQHF,TGTGCCACCTCCACCCGGGATTTCAATCAGCCCCAGCATTTT
-,-,14,TRBJ2-5,TRBV10-3,CAIRETGPQETQYF,TGTGCCATCAGGGAAACAGGTCCTCAAGAGACCCAGTACTTC
-,-,15,TRBJ2-1,TRBV7-2,CASSLVQGGISEQFF,TGTGCCAGCAGCTTAGTCCAGGGTGGGATCAGTGAGCAGTTCTTC
-,-,10,TRBJ2-3,TRBV29-1,CSAEYPTQYF,TGCAGCGCCGAGTATCCTACGCAGTATTTT
TRBD1,-,15,TRBJ2-2,TRBV29-1,CSASEGTGHTGELFF,TGCAGCGCCTCTGAAGGGACAGGCCACACCGGGGAGCTGTTTTTT
-,once,12,TRBJ2-4,TRBV6-6,CASSSGKNIQYF,TGTGCCAGCAGTTCCGGTAAAAACATTCAGTACTTC
-,once,18,TRBJ2-1,TRBV11-2,CASSLVGGSPTLYNEQFF,TGTGCCAGCAGCTTAGTTGGGGGGTCCCCAACCCTCTACAATGAGCAGTTCTTC
-,-,13,TRBJ1-6,TRBV28,CASSFGLNSPLHF,TGTGCCAGCAGTTTTGGCCTAAATTCACCCCTCCACTTT
-,-,15,TRBJ1-3,TRBV9,CASSVVGSSGNTIYF,TGTGCCAGCAGCGTAGTTGGTAGCTCTGGAAACACCATATATTTT
-,-,16,TRBJ1-2,TRBV19,CAKIADGALGNYGYTF,TGTGCCAAGATCGCGGACGGGGCGTTGGGTAACTATGGCTACACCTTC
TRBD1,once,14,TRBJ1-3,TRBV19,CASSITGGRNTIYF,TGTGCCAGTAGTATAACAGGGGGGAGAAACACCATATATTTT
-,-,13,TRBJ1-2,TRBV6-5,CASSYVGGYGYTF,TGTGCCAGCAGTTACGTGGGGGGCTATGGCTACACCTTC
TRBD1,-,15,TRBJ2-3,TRBV7-3,CASSLSATGVDTQYF,TGTGCCAGCAGCTTATCCGCGACAGGGGTGGATACGCAGTATTTT
-,-,14,TRBJ1-1,TRBV10-3,CAISEGEMDTEAFF,TGTGCCATCAGTGAAGGGGAAATGGACACTGAAGCTTTCTTT